This record covers a single TCR beta chain. Its target is unknown. These data belong to a study of STAT5B mutations in CD4+ large granular lymphocyte leukemia. The study's findings and limits: Main leukemic clonotypes were patient-specific, but 20% to 25% appeared at low frequency elsewhere. Data were not HLA-matched across samples.

Original processing notes: Productive clonotypes were detectable down to 2.59 x 10-5 frequency. The table came from immunoSEQ multiplex PCR; TCRdb's copy has only in-frame clones and leaves some out. That table gives V, J and clone size, and the DNA gave D and trimming. The data show about 32,000 clones, around four fifths seen once. Healthy controls were blood donor buffy coats. Per germline, CDR1 SGHNT and CDR2 YYREEE (reference sequence). The germline V and J ends were trimmed by 0 bases and 5 bases, with 19 bases remaining between them. This CDR3 spans 17 amino acids. Specimen: CD4+ T cells from blood buffy coats. The source is a human donor in good health. This chain links TRBV5-4 with TRBJ2-3; perhaps TRBD2 as D (7 bases). CDR3 residues: CASSLVGSGGPGDTQYF. The DNA of the CDR3 is TGTGCCAGCAGCTTGGTTGGGTCCGGGGGGCCGGGAGATACGCAGTATTTT.